The present T cell receptor beta chain was sequenced within a study of cytomegalovirus exposure and HLA in healthy donors (TCRdb year 2017). Background for the entire study: In an earlier analysis of roughly 590 of the donors, 276 Gb of sequence data and about 110 million unique TCR beta sequences from about 179 million T cells were reported. HLA typing covered class I and class II loci at four-digit resolution. The T cell repertoires of some 700 subjects were profiled by immunosequencing and related to cytomegalovirus serostatus. Rather than using new phenotypic data, the later analysis identified candidate immune exposures from TCR beta sequences and from how often those sequences occurred across donors. Typing coverage varied by locus: roughly 629-640 donors for A, B, C, DRB1 and DQB1; roughly 510 for DQA1; over 600 for DPA1; 400 to 480 for DPB1. Every discovery cohort repertoire had been produced on one sequencing platform. A later analysis re-analyzed previously published TCR beta repertoires from 500 to 700 donors and added high-resolution HLA genotyping to study TCR occurrence patterns. Of the roughly 390 genotyped donors, more than 75% were placed in the genetic ancestry cluster associated with self-reported Caucasian donors. To predict cytomegalovirus infection status, the study combined high-throughput TCR immunosequencing, statistical association of individual TCRs with disease status, and machine learning. Among 300 to 500 genotyped donors of the cohort, an average of about 220,000 unique TCR beta nucleotide sequences was sequenced per donor, of which about 19% were non-productive. A later genetic analysis used genome-wide SNP genotypes for 398 of the 666 donors, treating that subset as a discovery cohort. Alongside the repertoire data, information on donor age, sex, ethnicity and CMV serostatus was compiled. The study was designed to test whether signatures of past pathogen exposure could be identified by cataloging public T cell receptors. Roughly five DR-DQ haplotypes were handled as single units for association and clustering because linkage in the cohort was strong. To decide whether each TCR beta V gene segment behaved as functional or pseudogenic, an earlier analysis of fewer than 750 of the donors relied on high-throughput TCR beta sequencing. Along with the approximately 700-subject first cohort, a separate validation cohort of over a hundred different subjects was used. About 300 gigabases of sequencing data and roughly 81 million unique TCR sequences made up an early release that covered approximately 620 HLA-typed donors. Paper-wide results and their limitations: Broadly in line with IMGT annotations, most TCR beta V segments showed up in productive rearrangements about 87% or about 30% of the time in an earlier analysis of approximately 600 of the donors. A few of the identified cytomegalovirus-associated TCR beta chains were confirmed in vitro to be specific for cytomegalovirus antigens. When HLA alleles, especially DR and DQ, strongly co-occurred, TCR associations were difficult to assign to individual alleles. Sequencing depth was assumed to be roughly uniform across donors in the presence/absence analyses, though that assumption may not hold. Specific HLA alleles were associated with over 15,000 TCR beta sequences at a false discovery rate of 0.05 in a later analysis. The authors suggested that the approach could potentially be extended to other disease states and immunological phenotypes. A later genetic analysis associated a missense DCLRE1C variant with V-gene and J-gene trimming of TCR beta chains, and an independent cohort replicated the association. A total of fewer than 200 TCR beta chains were listed by the study as associated with cytomegalovirus. Most TCR sequences were seen in very few donors, while some public TCRs were found in many individuals. A later analysis reported that several top co-occurrence clusters appeared linked to parvovirus B19, influenza, CMV and Epstein-Barr virus. A later analysis found that most CMV-associated TCR beta chains appeared HLA-restricted, with HLA associations seemingly driven largely by CMV exposure. A cluster of highly shared sequence variants was judged likely to represent a technical artifact of the sequencing pipeline. A later analysis found that TCR association rates varied across HLA loci, with DRB1 alleles showing the most associated TCRs and HLA-C alleles the fewest. A further reported finding was that TCR beta sequences accurately predicted the HLA-A and HLA-B alleles for most subjects in the first cohort. HLA typing was unavailable for some donors at each locus, so association tests used only the typed subset. In this cohort, only TCR beta chains were sequenced, and detectable features were limited by the absence of alpha or paired-chain data. A later analysis found that HLA-associated TCR beta chains were more clonally expanded and had lower generation probabilities than equally common non-associated chains. CMV serostatus was the only immune exposure information available for the cohort. Compared with the roughly 700-donor mean, donors in an Asian-associated ancestry cluster had fewer N-insertions in productive TCRs, according to a later genetic analysis. The classifier was reported to diagnose cytomegalovirus status with high specificity and sensitivity in both the original cohort and the validation cohort. Correlated functional status among segregating V segments might be attributable to linkage disequilibrium, but an unknown experimental factor could not be ruled out. The earlier analysis of fewer than 750 of the donors excluded fewer than 20 rarely observed V segments, including chromosome 9 orphons, because counts were too low.

Regarding this clone: The target of this receptor is not known. No qualities accompany the bases; no much larger clone lies one base away.

Libraries were made using the immunoSEQ multiplex PCR assay. A mixture of 60 forward primers for TCR Vbeta segments and 13 reverse primers for TCR Jbeta segments was used in the multiplex PCR. Amplification of the CDR3 region of rearranged TCR beta genes was performed with a multiplex PCR assay on genomic DNA. On the Illumina HiSeq System, the amplified TCR beta libraries were sequenced as 87-base-pair reads. Per the authors' processing: A later analysis counted approximately 74 million unique TCR beta chains across the 650 to 700 repertoires, and some 11 million of these chains were shared by at least two donors. To remove PCR and sequencing errors, raw reads were error-corrected and collapsed into unique sequences using a nearest-neighbor algorithm that merged closely related sequences. V, D and J gene segments were assigned by aligning CDR3 sequences to IMGT reference sequences. Each retained sequence needed at least a six-nucleotide match to both a V gene segment and a J gene segment. Rearrangements were classified as productive when the CDR3 lacked stop codons and remained in frame with V and J, and all other rearrangements were classified as non-productive. Following IMGT convention, CDR3 was defined as the stretch from the second conserved V-encoded cysteine to the conserved J-encoded phenylalanine. Sequences without an unambiguous match to a single V gene segment were excluded from the earlier analysis of several hundred of the donors. An earlier analysis of fewer than 750 of the donors classified V segments as functional when productive rearrangements were above 56.7% and as segregating when the standard deviation between donors was above 5%. A statistical classification framework was developed to diagnose cytomegalovirus status using the catalog of TCR beta chain sequences. In a later analysis, V and J genes were assigned by comparing TCR nucleotide sequences against IMGT/GENE-DB human TR gene sequences. Using the TCRdist pipeline, a later analysis assigned CDR3 sequences along with most-parsimonious VDJ recombination scenarios. A later analysis defined each TCR beta chain by its CDR3 amino acid sequence plus V-gene family, and excluded reads lacking a unique V-gene family. A later analysis removed 600 or so highly shared, low-generation-probability nucleotide sequences to deal with suspected cross-contamination and a sequencing artifact. In a later analysis, a clonal expansion index for each public chain was calculated from normalized within-repertoire ranks of inferred template counts. A later analysis computed generation probabilities with a VDJ recombination model fitted to out-of-frame rearrangements, and checked the results against IGoR. In a later analysis, hypergeometric tests were used to score TCR-TCR, TCR-HLA and TCR-CMV co-occurrence, with a repertoire-size bias correction applied to TCR pairs. False discovery rates were estimated in a later analysis by permuting HLA or CMV assignments 20 times. In a later analysis, co-occurring TCRs were grouped using DBSCAN, and TCRdist sequence similarity was added for clustering within HLA-allele-positive subsets. Co-occurrence clustering excluded repertoires with fewer than 30,000 or more than 120,000 public chains, plus five with anomalous nucleotide sharing. What TCRdb holds here is the immuneACCESS table cut down to in-frame rearrangements. Part of the clones is not present; checked against another copy, under half of the missing clones reflect an unresolved V gene, and the others are unexplained. The V and J calls and the clone size are those of that table, but D and trimming were determined from the DNA. The sample table lists some 160,000 clones, approximately 83% of them with a count of one. Roughly 1.8% of the sample comes from the top ten.

The cohort was made up of 500 to 850 healthy bone marrow donors. At the time of sampling, all cohort members were nominally healthy, though unrecorded immune exposures were likely present. The donor was CMV seronegative and was included in the group of 352 seronegative cohort members. Every donor gave a peripheral blood sample, and the peripheral blood mononuclear cells from that sample were used for TCR beta sequencing. The Qiagen DNeasy Blood Extraction Kit was used to extract genomic DNA from the blood cell samples. Sequences were obtained from PBMCs. The TCR comes from a woman aged 35 to 49 in good health and CMV-seronegative.

The encoded CDR3 is CASSIAGGIATEAFF. The bases are TGTGCCAGTAGTATTGCGGGGGGCATCGCCACTGAAGCTTTCTTT. The V and J genes are TRBV19 and TRBJ1-1, and possibly TRBD1, on 6 matching bases. The V end loses 3 bases and the J end loses 4 bases, and a stretch of 15 bases separates them. The CDR3 numbers 15 residues from cysteine through phenylalanine. Only CDR3 DNA is held: 45 bases, read in frame from base 1. In the germline V gene (reference sequence), CDR1 corresponds to LNHDA and CDR2 to SQIVND.